This TCR beta chain was observed in a study of T cells in Graves' hyperthyroidism and ophthalmopathy. Germline V gene data show CDR1 as SGHAT and CDR2 as FQNNGV. The CDR3 has 15 residues. V dropped 2 bases and J dropped 5 bases, with 14 bases sitting between them. Amplification yielded TCR beta CDR3 regions, with RNA transcripts as the source. TCR CDR3 regions were first amplified by RT-PCR with HTBI primers. Each CDR3 protein is one row after TCRdb ran MiXCR on the multiplex PCR reads. The repertoire includes approximately 640,000 distinct CDR3 sequences, 17% of them detected once, and roughly a sixth sits in the top ten. This clonotype was seen repeatedly, ten times or more. Patients were excluded because of uncontrolled infection, other autoimmune disease, pregnancy or lactation.

The rearrangement joins TRBV11-2 to TRBJ2-3; D perhaps matches TRBD2 (5 bases). The sample taken for sequencing was blood. The TCR sequence derives from a man aged 45-65 years with Graves' hyperthyroidism. In DNA form, the CDR3 reads TGTGCCAGCAGCTTAAACGGGGTTCGGGTAGATACGCAGTATTTT. Translated, it gives CASSLNGVRVDTQYF. Based on the CDR3 plus reference TRBV11-2 and TRBJ2-3, the full variable domain is EAGVAQSPRYKIIEKRQSVAFWCNPISGHATLYWYQQILGQGPKLLIQFQNNGVVDDSQLPKDRFSAERLKGVDSTLKIQPAKLEDSAVYLCASSLNGVRVDTQYFGPGTRLTVL.